These T cell receptor beta chains were read from a single sample in a study of T cells in Graves' hyperthyroidism and ophthalmopathy. TCRdb passed the multiplex PCR reads through MiXCR, listing each CDR3 protein once. Of over 450,000 distinct CDR3 sequences detected, more than 15% appear once; the ten largest clones hold roughly 18%. Sequencing was performed on blood. The receptors derive from a woman between 18 and 29 years old with Graves' ophthalmopathy. CDR3s leave out the opening cysteine and the closing phenylalanine or tryptophan.

>TRBV7-2|TRBJ1-2
ASSLGGAPYGYT
>TRBV11-2|TRBJ1-1
ASSLGLYTEAF
>TRBV28|TRBJ2-7
ASRTGQVYEQY
>TRBV29-1|TRBJ1-1
SVISDYTEAF
>TRBV10-3|TRBJ1-1
AISEVGTEAF
>TRBV6-6|TRBJ1-6
ASSYSAGWTNSPLH
>TRBV2|TRBJ2-3
ASRGTSGRADTQY
>TRBV28|TRBJ2-1
ASTEGTRTHEQF
>TRBV20-1|TRBJ2-7
SAPPLGRSTGEQY
>TRBV15|TRBJ2-1
ATSVLGGERNNEQF
>TRBV6-1|TRBJ2-2
ASSVWTGEGELF
>TRBV30|TRBJ2-1
AWSDSGLAGNSYNEQF
>TRBV28|TRBJ2-6
ASSLIRGLGANVLT
>TRBV5-1|TRBJ2-2
ASSSGTANTGELF
>TRBV7-6|TRBJ1-1
ASSPDRGWTEAF
>TRBV12-3/TRBV12-4|TRBJ2-1
ASSTGTGRMTYNEQF
>TRBV7-2|TRBJ2-3
ASSLIRGGIRPDTQY
>TRBV6-1|TRBJ1-1
ASTRQASTEAF
>TRBV11-2|TRBJ1-2
ASSLEGSLANYGYT
>TRBV5-1|TRBJ2-5
ASSEMAGEAETQY
>TRBV7-9|TRBJ2-1
ASSLRDAEQF
>TRBV19|TRBJ1-1
ASSMGGRLNTEAF
>TRBV12-3/TRBV12-4|TRBJ2-3
ASSPPGGDTQY
>TRBV20-1|TRBJ1-5
SASGRNSNQPQH
>TRBV12-3/TRBV12-4|TRBJ2-1
ASSLKASGSSYNEQF
>TRBV12-3/TRBV12-4|TRBJ1-2
ATTGGGVGYT
>TRBV6-2/TRBV6-3|TRBJ1-4
ASSYWAPGANEKLF
>TRBV2|TRBJ2-2
ASSELAGGGNTGELF
>TRBV9|TRBJ2-3
ASSVSSSGSTDTQY
>TRBV7-2|TRBJ2-1
ASSLVVYEQF